This TCR beta chain is from a study of cytomegalovirus exposure and HLA in healthy donors. Vbeta (60) and Jbeta (13) primers were used in the PCR. Generated by immunoSEQ multiplex PCR, the TCRdb table keeps only in-frame clones and is missing some. Here the sample spans about 100,000 clones, about 74% being singletons. General study findings and limits: When a later analysis compared HLA-associated TCR beta chains with equally common others, the HLA-associated chains turned out to be more clonally expanded and to have lower generation probabilities. Reportedly, TCR beta sequences accurately predicted HLA-A and HLA-B alleles in most subjects.

Concerning this clone itself: Its target is not known.

This CDR3 spans 17 amino acids. V was clipped by 0 bases and J by 3 bases; unmatched bases: 9. Per the germline V gene, CDR1 is SGDLS and CDR2 is YYNGEE. The sample was PBMCs. The TCR comes from a woman in her late teens or twenties in good health and CMV-seropositive. The chain links TRBV9 to TRBJ2-1; TRBD2 matches at 7 bases. The CDR3 DNA sequence: TGTGCCAGCAGCGTAGCCCTACAAGCGGGAATCTACAATGAGCAGTTCTTC. It is translated as CASSVALQAGIYNEQFF.